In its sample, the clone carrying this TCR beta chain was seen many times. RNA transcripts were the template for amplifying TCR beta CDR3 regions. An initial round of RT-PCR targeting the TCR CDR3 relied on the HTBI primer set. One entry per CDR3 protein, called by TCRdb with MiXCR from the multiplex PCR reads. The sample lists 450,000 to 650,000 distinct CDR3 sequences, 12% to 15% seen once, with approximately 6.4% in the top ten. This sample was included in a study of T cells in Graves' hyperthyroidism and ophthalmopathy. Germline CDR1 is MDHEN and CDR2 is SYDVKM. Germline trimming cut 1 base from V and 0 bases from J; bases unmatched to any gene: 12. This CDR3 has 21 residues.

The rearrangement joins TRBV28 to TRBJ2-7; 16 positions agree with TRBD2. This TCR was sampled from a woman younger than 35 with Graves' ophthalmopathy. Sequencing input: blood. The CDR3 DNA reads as TGTGCCAGCAGTTTATCTTCCGGGACTAGCGGGAGGGCCCCGAGCTCCTACGAGCAGTACTTC. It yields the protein CASSLSSGTSGRAPSSYEQYF.